Sequencing of this T cell receptor (beta chain) was carried out in a study of blood T cell repertoires in COVID-19. Clones were read by immunoSEQ multiplex PCR, and TCRdb kept only the in-frame ones, dropping some. The sample has tens of thousands of clones, 81% seen once. Germline V gives CDR1 MNHEY, CDR2 SVGAGI. V lost 6 bases and J lost 3, with 9 bases in between. The CDR3 is made up of 12 amino acids. The J gene is TRBJ2-7, the V gene TRBV6-5; D not certain. Sequenced: peripheral blood. The receptor was isolated from a woman aged 55-69 years with acute or convalescent COVID-19. This CDR3 is CASSLSSYEQYF. Written as DNA, the CDR3 is TGTGCCAGCAGCTTATCTAGCTACGAGCAGTACTTC.